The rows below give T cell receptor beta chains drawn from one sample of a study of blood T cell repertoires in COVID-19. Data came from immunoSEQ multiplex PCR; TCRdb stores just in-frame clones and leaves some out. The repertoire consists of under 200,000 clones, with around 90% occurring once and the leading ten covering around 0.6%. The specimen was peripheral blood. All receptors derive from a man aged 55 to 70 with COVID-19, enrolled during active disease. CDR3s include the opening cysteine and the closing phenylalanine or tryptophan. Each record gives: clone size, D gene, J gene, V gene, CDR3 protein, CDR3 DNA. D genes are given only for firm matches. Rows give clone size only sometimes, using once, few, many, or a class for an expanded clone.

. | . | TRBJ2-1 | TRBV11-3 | CASSPGMVVLNEQFF | TGTGCCAGCAGCCCAGGGATGGTGGTTTTAAATGAGCAGTTCTTC
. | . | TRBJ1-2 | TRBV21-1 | CASSKGRTERAEGYTF | TGTGCCAGCAGCAAAGGGAGGACAGAGAGGGCGGAAGGCTACACCTTC
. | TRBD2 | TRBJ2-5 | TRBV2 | CASSLMVAGGSETQYF | TGTGCCAGCAGCTTAATGGTAGCGGGAGGGTCAGAGACCCAGTACTTC
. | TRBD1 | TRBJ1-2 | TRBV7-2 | CASSPYQGAYGYTF | TGTGCCAGCAGCCCCTATCAGGGGGCCTATGGCTACACCTTC
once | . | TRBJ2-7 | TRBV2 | CATSRVGEQYF | TGTGCCACGAGCAGGGTCGGCGAGCAGTACTTC
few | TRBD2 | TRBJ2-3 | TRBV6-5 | CASSQGLASTDTQYF | TGTGCCAGCAGTCAGGGACTAGCGAGCACAGATACGCAGTATTTT
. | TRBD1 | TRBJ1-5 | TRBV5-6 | CASSTGVSNQPQHF | TGTGCCAGCTCTACAGGGGTTAGCAATCAGCCCCAGCATTTT
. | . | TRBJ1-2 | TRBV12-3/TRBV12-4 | CASSRGIGGYTF | TGTGCCAGCTCCAGGGGTATCGGTGGCTACACCTTC
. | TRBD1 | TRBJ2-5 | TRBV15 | CATSRGTGQETQYF | TGTGCCACCAGCAGAGGGACAGGCCAAGAGACCCAGTACTTC
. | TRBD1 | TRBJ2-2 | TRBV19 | CASRDRQGRGTGELFF | TGTGCCAGTAGGGACCGACAGGGTCGTGGCACCGGGGAGCTGTTTTTT
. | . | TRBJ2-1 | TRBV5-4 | CASSLGAGGYRDYNEQFF | TGTGCCAGCAGCTTGGGGGCAGGCGGGTACAGAGACTACAATGAGCAGTTCTTC
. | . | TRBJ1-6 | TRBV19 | CASRQGSSYNSPLHF | TGTGCCAGTAGGCAGGGGAGCTCCTATAATTCACCCCTCCACTTT
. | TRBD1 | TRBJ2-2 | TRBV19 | CASNPGTGSSGELFF | TGTGCCAGTAACCCAGGGACAGGGAGCTCCGGGGAGCTGTTTTTT
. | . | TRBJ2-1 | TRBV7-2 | CASSSFLAASYNEQFF | TGTGCCAGCAGCTCTTTCTTAGCGGCGTCTTACAATGAGCAGTTCTTC
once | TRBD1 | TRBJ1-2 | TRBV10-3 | CAISGQGEGYTF | TGTGCCATCAGTGGCCAGGGGGAAGGCTACACCTTC
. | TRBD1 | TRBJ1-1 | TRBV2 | CASRGQGGVTEAFF | TGTGCCAGCAGGGGACAGGGAGGGGTCACTGAAGCTTTCTTT